The rows below give T cell receptor beta chains drawn from one sample of a study of cytomegalovirus exposure and HLA in healthy donors. Produced via immunoSEQ multiplex PCR; TCRdb's table is partial and in-frame only. The sample yields approximately 170,000 clones, around 67% seen once. Sequencing was performed on PBMCs. The receptors derive from a woman younger than 30 in good health and CMV-seropositive. CDR3s include the opening cysteine and the closing phenylalanine or tryptophan. A D gene is named only where the DNA matches it firmly. Size tells how often a clone was seen (once, few, many) or the class of an expanded clone, and some rows leave it out.

j_gene	len	d_gene	v_gene	abundance	CDR3nt	CDR3aa
TRBJ1-2	15	TRBD1	TRBV5-4	few	TGTGCCAGCAGCCTGGGGTCGGGACAGACGGAAGGCTACACCTTC	CASSLGSGQTEGYTF
TRBJ2-7	14	.	TRBV5-6	.	TGTGCCAGCAGCTTGGATAGCGCAGCCTACGAGCAGTACTTC	CASSLDSAAYEQYF
TRBJ2-7	16	TRBD1	TRBV5-6	.	TGTGCCAGCAGCTACGAACCGGGACAGGGGGCCTACGAGCAGTACTTC	CASSYEPGQGAYEQYF
TRBJ1-6	13	.	TRBV10-2	.	TGCGCCAGCAGCGTAGGGGTAGGTTCACCCCTCCACTTT	CASSVGVGSPLHF
TRBJ2-5	15	TRBD2	TRBV10-2	.	TGCGCCAGCAGTTCCGGGACTAGCGGTAAAGAGACCCAGTACTTC	CASSSGTSGKETQYF
TRBJ2-5	20	TRBD2	TRBV18	once	TGTGCCAGCTCACCGGGAACCGGGACTAGCGGGATTCGCATACAAGAGACCCAGTACTTC	CASSPGTGTSGIRIQETQYF
TRBJ1-1	13	.	TRBV15	.	TGTGCCACCAGCCCGAACAGGGATCGGACGGCTTTCTTT	CATSPNRDRTAFF
TRBJ1-2	14	.	TRBV9	.	TGTGCCAGCAGCGTAGAAGGGAGGAACTATGGCTACACCTTC	CASSVEGRNYGYTF
TRBJ2-7	12	.	TRBV7-3	once	TGTGCCAGCAGCTTTGCAGGAGGGGAGCAGTACTTC	CASSFAGGEQYF
TRBJ1-1	14	.	TRBV5-1	few	TGCGCCAGCAGCTTGGGACAGCAGAACACTGAAGCTTTCTTT	CASSLGQQNTEAFF
TRBJ2-1	17	TRBD1	TRBV4-1	.	TGCGCCAGCAGCCAAGTGCCACACAGGGGCTCCTACAATGAGCAGTTCTTC	CASSQVPHRGSYNEQFF
TRBJ2-3	14	.	TRBV19	.	TGTGCCAGTAGTATAGACAGCGGACGGGATACGCAGTATTTT	CASSIDSGRDTQYF
TRBJ2-7	15	.	TRBV19	.	TGTGCCAGTAGTCCCAGGCCGGGACACCTCTACGAGCAGTACTTC	CASSPRPGHLYEQYF
TRBJ1-1	13	.	TRBV5-1	.	TGCGCCAGCAGCTTCACTATGAACACTGAAGCTTTCTTT	CASSFTMNTEAFF
TRBJ2-5	14	TRBD1	TRBV5-6	few	TGTGCCAGCAGCATTACAGGGGGCTACGAGACCCAGTACTTC	CASSITGGYETQYF
TRBJ2-1	15	.	TRBV5-4	few	TGTGCCAGCAGCTTGGGGCAGGGCATCCACAATGAGCAGTTCTTC	CASSLGQGIHNEQFF
TRBJ1-3	15	.	TRBV5-1	.	TGCGCCAGCAGCTTGGTGCCAGGGCAGGGAAACACCATATATTTT	CASSLVPGQGNTIYF
TRBJ2-3	13	.	TRBV7-9	.	TGTGCCAGCAGCCTTAGACTAACAGATACGCAGTATTTT	CASSLRLTDTQYF
TRBJ2-5	16	TRBD2	TRBV4-1	.	TGCGCCAGCAGCCAAGACGGCACTAGCGGGAGGGAGACCCAGTACTTC	CASSQDGTSGRETQYF
TRBJ2-1	14	.	TRBV5-4	few	TGTGCCAGCAGCTTGGGAGGCGGGCATAATGAGCAGTTCTTC	CASSLGGGHNEQFF
TRBJ2-7	14	.	TRBV4-2	.	TGTGCCAGCAGCCATAATCAGGGCTCCTACGAGCAGTACTTC	CASSHNQGSYEQYF
TRBJ2-7	17	TRBD1	TRBV27	.	TGTGCCAGCAGTCCCCTCGGACAGGGGCGAAGCTCCTACGAGCAGTACTTC	CASSPLGQGRSSYEQYF
TRBJ2-3	15	TRBD1	TRBV29-1	.	TGCAGCGTTGAAGGTATAGACAGGGGTAAGAATACGCAGTATTTT	CSVEGIDRGKNTQYF
TRBJ2-5	13	.	TRBV4-2	.	TGTGCCAGCAGCCAAGGCAGTGTCGAGACCCAGTACTTC	CASSQGSVETQYF
TRBJ1-6	14	.	TRBV19	.	TGTGCCAGTAGTGCTACAGGGTGGAGTTCCCCCCTCCACTTT	CASSATGWSSPLHF
TRBJ2-7	11	TRBD1	TRBV5-1	.	TGCGCCAGCAGCTTGGGGACAGGACAGTACTTC	CASSLGTGQYF
TRBJ1-2	16	TRBD1	TRBV7-2	.	TGTGCCAGCAGCTTTCGGCTGGGACAGCCGTCTCGTGGCTACACCTTC	CASSFRLGQPSRGYTF
TRBJ1-2	15	TRBD1	TRBV2	.	TGTGCCAGCAAAAGTTTGACAGGGAGACACTATGGCTACACCTTC	CASKSLTGRHYGYTF
TRBJ1-2	16	TRBD1	TRBV25-1	.	TGTGCCAGCAGTCCTCTCTGGAGGGACAGGGGGAATGGCTACACCTTC	CASSPLWRDRGNGYTF
TRBJ1-5	13	.	TRBV29-1	few	TGCAGCGTTGCGGGCAGGGGAGATCAGCCCCAGCATTTT	CSVAGRGDQPQHF
TRBJ1-4	15	TRBD1	TRBV19	medium-sized	TGTGCCAGTAGTGTACAGGGGGCCGGTAATGAAAAACTGTTTTTT	CASSVQGAGNEKLFF
TRBJ2-1	14	.	TRBV7-9	.	TGTGCCAGCAGCTCCGGCGACTCGTACAATGAGCAGTTCTTC	CASSSGDSYNEQFF
TRBJ2-1	15	TRBD2	TRBV9	once	TGTGCCAGCAGCGCGGGACTAGCGGGAGGGAATGAGCAGTTCTTC	CASSAGLAGGNEQFF
TRBJ1-6	13	TRBD1	TRBV6-1	.	TGTGCCAGCACCGGGACAGGGACTTCACCCCTCCACTTT	CASTGTGTSPLHF
TRBJ1-1	11	.	TRBV6-1	.	TGTGCCAGCAGTCCTTCGACAGAAGCTTTCTTT	CASSPSTEAFF
TRBJ1-5	16	.	TRBV5-5	once	TGTGCCAGCAGCTCGCAACCGGACAGCGACCAAGGGCCCCAGCATTTT	CASSSQPDSDQGPQHF
TRBJ2-1	13	TRBD1	TRBV7-9	.	TGTGCCGGGACAGCCAGCTCCTACAATGAGCAGTTCTTC	CAGTASSYNEQFF
TRBJ1-2	16	.	TRBV6-5	.	TGTGCCAGCAGTTACTCGTCGTACAGAAACAACTATGGCTACACCTTC	CASSYSSYRNNYGYTF
TRBJ1-5	15	TRBD1	TRBV10-2	.	TGCGCCAGCAGGGACGGGACAGGGGGTCGTCAGCCCCAGCATTTT	CASRDGTGGRQPQHF
TRBJ1-1	18	TRBD1	TRBV11-2	.	TGTGCCAGCAGCTTCCCAGCTAGGGACAGTGGGGTGAACACTGAAGCTTTCTTT	CASSFPARDSGVNTEAFF
TRBJ1-3	16	.	TRBV2	.	TGTGCCAGCAGTTCCTCACAGGGCGACTCTGGAAACACCATATATTTT	CASSSSQGDSGNTIYF
TRBJ1-4	16	TRBD1	TRBV5-1	few	TGCGCCAGCAGCACTAAACGGGACAGGGTAAATGAAAAACTGTTTTTT	CASSTKRDRVNEKLFF
TRBJ2-3	12	.	TRBV6-1	.	TGTGCCAGCAGGTTTATAGCGGATACGCAGTATTTT	CASRFIADTQYF
TRBJ2-7	12	TRBD2	TRBV2	once	TGTGCCAGCAGTCCACTAGCGAACGAGCAGTACTTC	CASSPLANEQYF
TRBJ2-6	16	.	TRBV19	.	TGTGCCAGTTGCGAGGCGGCCCGATCTGGGGCCAACGTCCTGACTTTC	CASCEAARSGANVLTF
TRBJ1-2	13	TRBD1	TRBV5-4	.	TGTGCCAGCAGCTTTGGGACAGACTATGGCTACACCTTC	CASSFGTDYGYTF
TRBJ1-1	13	.	TRBV28	.	TGTGCCAGCAAGCGGGGCGCATGGTCTGAAGCTTTCTTT	CASKRGAWSEAFF
TRBJ2-7	14	.	TRBV2	.	TGTGCCAGCAGTGAAGGTAGCTTCTCCTACGAGCAGTACTTC	CASSEGSFSYEQYF
TRBJ2-7	15	TRBD2	TRBV13	.	TGTGCCAGCAGCTATAGCGGGAGAACCATCTACGAGCAGTACTTC	CASSYSGRTIYEQYF
TRBJ1-2	14	.	TRBV19	.	TGTGCCAGTAGTACCTATACAGGGCTCTATGGCTACACCTTC	CASSTYTGLYGYTF
TRBJ2-1	15	.	TRBV2	few	TGTGCCAGCAGTGAAACCCGGGAGACATACAATGAGCAGTTCTTC	CASSETRETYNEQFF
TRBJ2-1	17	.	TRBV18	few	TGTGCCAGCTCACCACGCGCGGGCGATGCGGCTTACAATGAGCAGTTCTTC	CASSPRAGDAAYNEQFF
TRBJ2-3	16	.	TRBV15	.	TGTGCCACCAGCAGAGGTTTAGCGGCTAGCACAGATACGCAGTATTTT	CATSRGLAASTDTQYF